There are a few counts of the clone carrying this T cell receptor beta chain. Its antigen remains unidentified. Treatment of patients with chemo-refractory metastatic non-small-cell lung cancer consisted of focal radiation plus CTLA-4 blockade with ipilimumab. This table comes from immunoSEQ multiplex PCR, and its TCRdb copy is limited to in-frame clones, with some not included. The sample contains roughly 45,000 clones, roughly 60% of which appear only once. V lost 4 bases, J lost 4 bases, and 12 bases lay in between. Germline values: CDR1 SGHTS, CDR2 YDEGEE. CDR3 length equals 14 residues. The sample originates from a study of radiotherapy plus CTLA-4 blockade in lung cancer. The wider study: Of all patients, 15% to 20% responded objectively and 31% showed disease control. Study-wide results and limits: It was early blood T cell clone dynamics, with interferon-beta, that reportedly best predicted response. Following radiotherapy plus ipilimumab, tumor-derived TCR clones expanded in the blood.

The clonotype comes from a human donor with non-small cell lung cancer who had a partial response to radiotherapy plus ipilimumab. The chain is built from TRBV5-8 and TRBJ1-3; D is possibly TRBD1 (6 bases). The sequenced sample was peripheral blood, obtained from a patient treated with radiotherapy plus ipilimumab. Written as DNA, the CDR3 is TGTGCCAGCAGCCCTTGGACAGTCGGAAACACCATATATTTT. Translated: CASSPWTVGNTIYF.